This record concerns one TCR beta chain sequence. The antigen is unknown. The source of the sample is a study of regulatory T cells in long-lasting Graves disease. Time point in this sample: persistent/refractory GD, antithyroid drugs over 5 years with positive TRAb. Isolated PBMC RNA provided the starting material for the TCR library. With iRepertoire HTBI primers and Arm-PCR of CDR3 regions, TCR beta libraries were built. One entry per CDR3 protein, called by TCRdb with MiXCR from the multiplex PCR reads. The data show hundreds of thousands of distinct CDR3 sequences, about 32% seen once. General study findings and limits: Among persistent patients, a larger number of public clonotypes were shared (roughly 2,700) than among newly diagnosed patients (about 1,000).

The CDR3 totals 18 residues. The germline CDR1 and CDR2 sequences are LNHDA and SQIVND (reference sequence). V shed 1 base, J shed 1 base, and the junction held 9 bases outside the gene matches. This TCR came from a female donor with Graves disease. This chain connects TRBV19 to TRBJ2-2; 7 bases line up with TRBD2. The specimen was peripheral blood mononuclear cells (PBMCs), collected when the disease was refractory, from a patient treated with antithyroid drugs. For the CDR3, the DNA is TGTGCCAGTAGTATAGGACTAGCCCAAACCAAGAACACCGGGGAGCTGTTTTTT. It specifies CASSIGLAQTKNTGELFF.